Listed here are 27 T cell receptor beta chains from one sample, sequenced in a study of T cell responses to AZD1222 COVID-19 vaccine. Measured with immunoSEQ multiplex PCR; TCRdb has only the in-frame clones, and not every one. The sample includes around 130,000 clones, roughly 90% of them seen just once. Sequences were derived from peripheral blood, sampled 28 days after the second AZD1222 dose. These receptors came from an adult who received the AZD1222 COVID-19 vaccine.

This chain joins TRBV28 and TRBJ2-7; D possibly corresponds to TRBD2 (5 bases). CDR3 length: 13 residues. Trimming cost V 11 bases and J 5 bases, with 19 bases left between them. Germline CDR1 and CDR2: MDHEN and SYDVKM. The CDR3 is CASQPRSGDEQYF. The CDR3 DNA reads TGTGCCTCACAGCCGCGAAGCGGCGACGAGCAGTACTTC.

This chain's CDR3 is CASSQAIPGLDPIRTGELFF. In DNA form, the CDR3 reads TGCGCCAGCAGCCAAGCCATACCGGGACTAGACCCTATTAGGACCGGGGAGCTGTTTTTT. The chain uses TRBV4-1 and TRBJ2-2; 8 nucleotides align to TRBD2. After removal of 1 base from V and 5 bases from J, the junction contained 18 bases not matched to a gene. This CDR3 spans 20 amino acids. Looked up from germline, CDR1 is MGHRA and CDR2 is YSYEKL.

CDR3 amino acids: CASSLTVNTEAFF. The CDR3 DNA follows: TGCGCCAGCAGCCTTACTGTGAACACTGAAGCTTTCTTT. This chain joins TRBV5-1 and TRBJ1-1; D unclear. Germline assignment: CDR1 SGHRS and CDR2 YFSETQ. This CDR3 comprises 13 residues. Trimming left V 4 bases short and J 0 bases short, with 7 bases between.

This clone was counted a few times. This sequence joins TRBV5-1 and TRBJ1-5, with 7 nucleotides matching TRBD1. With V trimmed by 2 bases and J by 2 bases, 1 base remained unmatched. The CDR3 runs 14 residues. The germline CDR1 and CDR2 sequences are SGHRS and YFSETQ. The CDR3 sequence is CASSFGTGNQPQHF. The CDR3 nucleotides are TGCGCCAGCAGCTTCGGGACAGGCAATCAGCCCCAGCATTTT.

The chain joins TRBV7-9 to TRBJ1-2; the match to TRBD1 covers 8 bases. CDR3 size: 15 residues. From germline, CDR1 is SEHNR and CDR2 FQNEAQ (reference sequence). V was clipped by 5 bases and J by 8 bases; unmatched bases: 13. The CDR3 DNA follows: TGTGCCAGCAGCCCGGCGTTAGGACAGGGAAACGGCTACACCTTC. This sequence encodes CASSPALGQGNGYTF.

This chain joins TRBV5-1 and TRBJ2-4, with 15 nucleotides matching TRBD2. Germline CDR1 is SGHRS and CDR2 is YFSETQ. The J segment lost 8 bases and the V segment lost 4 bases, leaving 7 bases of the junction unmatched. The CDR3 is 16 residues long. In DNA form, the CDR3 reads TGCGCCAGCAGCCTCGGACTAGCGGGAGGGGTGGACATTCAGTACTTC. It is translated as CASSLGLAGGVDIQYF.

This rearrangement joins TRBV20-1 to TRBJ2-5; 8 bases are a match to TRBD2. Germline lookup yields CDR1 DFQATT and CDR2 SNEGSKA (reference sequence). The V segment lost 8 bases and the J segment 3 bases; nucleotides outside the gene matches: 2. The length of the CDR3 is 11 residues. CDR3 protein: CSSGLEETQYF. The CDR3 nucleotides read TGCAGTTCGGGACTAGAAGAGACCCAGTACTTC.

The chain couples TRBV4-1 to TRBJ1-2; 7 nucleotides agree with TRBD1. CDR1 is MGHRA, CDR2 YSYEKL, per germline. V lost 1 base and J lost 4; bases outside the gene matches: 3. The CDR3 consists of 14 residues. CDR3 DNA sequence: TGCGCCAGCAGCCAAGGGGACAGAGCCTATGGCTACACCTTC. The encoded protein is CASSQGDRAYGYTF.

CDR3 sequence reads: CASSLPGLGYEQYF. The CDR3 DNA is TGTGCCAGCAGCTTACCGGGACTTGGCTACGAGCAGTACTTC. V is TRBV11-3 and J is TRBJ2-7, with D possibly matching TRBD2 (6 bases). The germline gives CDR1 SGHNT, CDR2 YENEEA. The CDR3 runs 14 residues. V dropped 2 bases and J dropped 3 bases, with 11 bases sitting between them. Variable domain in full (rest from reference TRBV11-3 and TRBJ2-7): EAGVVQSPRYKIIEKKQPVAFWCNPISGHNTLYWYLQNLGQGPELLIRYENEEAVDDSQLPKDRFSAERLKGVDSTLKIQPAELGDSAVYLCASSLPGLGYEQYFGPGTRLTVT.

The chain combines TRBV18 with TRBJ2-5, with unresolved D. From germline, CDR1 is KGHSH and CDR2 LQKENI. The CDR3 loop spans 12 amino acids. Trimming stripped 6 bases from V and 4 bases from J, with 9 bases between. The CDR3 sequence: CASSPKGETQYF. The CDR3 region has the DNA TGTGCCAGCTCCCCCAAGGGAGAGACCCAGTACTTC.

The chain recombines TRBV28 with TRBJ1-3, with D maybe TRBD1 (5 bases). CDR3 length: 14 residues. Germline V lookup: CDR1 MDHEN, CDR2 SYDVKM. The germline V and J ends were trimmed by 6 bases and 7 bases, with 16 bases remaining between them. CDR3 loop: CASSRQINRNTIYF. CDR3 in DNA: TGTGCCAGCAGCCGACAGATTAATCGTAACACCATATATTTT.

The CDR3 sequence: CASSTRRRDRGQSNQPQHF. The DNA for the CDR3 is TGTGCCAGTAGTACACGACGTCGGGACAGGGGGCAAAGCAATCAGCCCCAGCATTTT. The rearrangement uses TRBV19 and TRBJ1-5; 12 positions match TRBD1. CDR1 and CDR2 (germline): LNHDA, SQIVND (reference sequence). Trimming cost V 4 bases and J 1 base; bases outside gene matches: 11. The CDR3 extends over 19 amino acids.

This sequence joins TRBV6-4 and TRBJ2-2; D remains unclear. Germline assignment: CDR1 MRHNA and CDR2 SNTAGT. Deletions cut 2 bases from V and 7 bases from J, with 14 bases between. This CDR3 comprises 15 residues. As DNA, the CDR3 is TGTGCCAGCAGTGACCCCCGGACGGCTAGCGGGGAGCTGTTTTTT. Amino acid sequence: CASSDPRTASGELFF.

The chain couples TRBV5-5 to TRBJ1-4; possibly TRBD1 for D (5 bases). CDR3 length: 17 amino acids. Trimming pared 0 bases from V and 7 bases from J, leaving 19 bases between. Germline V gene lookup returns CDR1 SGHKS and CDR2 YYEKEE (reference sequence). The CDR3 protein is CASSLADKRAGGEKLFF. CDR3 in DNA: TGTGCCAGCAGCTTGGCGGACAAGCGAGCAGGAGGTGAAAAACTGTTTTTT.

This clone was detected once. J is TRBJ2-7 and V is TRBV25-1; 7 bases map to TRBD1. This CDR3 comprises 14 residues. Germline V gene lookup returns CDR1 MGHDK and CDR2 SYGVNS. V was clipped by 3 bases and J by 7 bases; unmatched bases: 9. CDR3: CASSEFRPRGEQYF. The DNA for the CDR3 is TGTGCCAGCAGTGAGTTCAGGCCCAGGGGGGAGCAGTACTTC.

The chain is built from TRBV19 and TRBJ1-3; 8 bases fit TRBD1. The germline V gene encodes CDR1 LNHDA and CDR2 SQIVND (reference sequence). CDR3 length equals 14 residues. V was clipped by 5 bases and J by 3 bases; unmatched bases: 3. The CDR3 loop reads CASSATGGGNTIYF. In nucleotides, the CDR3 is TGTGCCAGTAGTGCCACAGGGGGTGGAAACACCATATATTTT.

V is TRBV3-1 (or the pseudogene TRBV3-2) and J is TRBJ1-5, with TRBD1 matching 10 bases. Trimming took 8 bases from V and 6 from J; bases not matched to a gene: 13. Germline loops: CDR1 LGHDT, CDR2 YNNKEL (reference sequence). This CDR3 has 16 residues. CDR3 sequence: CASGSRGTGDGQPQHF. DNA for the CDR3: TGTGCCAGCGGATCCCGCGGGACAGGGGACGGTCAGCCCCAGCATTTT.

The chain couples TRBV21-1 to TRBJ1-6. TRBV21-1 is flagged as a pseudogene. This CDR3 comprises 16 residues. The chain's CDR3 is CASSRYPGLNNSPLHF. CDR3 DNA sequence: TGTGCCAGCAGCAGATACCCGGGACTGAATAATTCACCCCTCCACTTT.

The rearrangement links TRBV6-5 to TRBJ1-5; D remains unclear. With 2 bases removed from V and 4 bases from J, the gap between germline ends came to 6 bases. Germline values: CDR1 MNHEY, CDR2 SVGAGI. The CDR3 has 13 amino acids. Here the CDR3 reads CASSYRANQPQHF. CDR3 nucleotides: TGTGCCAGCAGTTACAGGGCTAATCAGCCCCAGCATTTT.

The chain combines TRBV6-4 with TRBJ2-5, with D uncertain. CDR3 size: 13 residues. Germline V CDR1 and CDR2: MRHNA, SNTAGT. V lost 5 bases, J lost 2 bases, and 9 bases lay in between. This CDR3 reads CASSRQLQETQYF. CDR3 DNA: TGTGCCAGCAGTCGCCAGTTACAAGAGACCCAGTACTTC.

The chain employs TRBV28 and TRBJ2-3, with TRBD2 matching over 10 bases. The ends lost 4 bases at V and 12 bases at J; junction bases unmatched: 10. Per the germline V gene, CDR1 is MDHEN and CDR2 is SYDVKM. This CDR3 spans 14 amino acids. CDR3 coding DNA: TGTGCCAGCAGTTCTCCGGCACTAGCGGGATATCAGTATTTT. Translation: CASSSPALAGYQYF.

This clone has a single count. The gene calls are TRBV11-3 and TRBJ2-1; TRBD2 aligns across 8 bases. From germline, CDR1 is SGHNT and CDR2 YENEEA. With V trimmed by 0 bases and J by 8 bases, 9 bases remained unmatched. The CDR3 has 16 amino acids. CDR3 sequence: CASSLDQAGAVDEQFF. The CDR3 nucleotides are TGTGCCAGCAGCTTAGATCAAGCGGGGGCTGTCGATGAGCAGTTCTTC.

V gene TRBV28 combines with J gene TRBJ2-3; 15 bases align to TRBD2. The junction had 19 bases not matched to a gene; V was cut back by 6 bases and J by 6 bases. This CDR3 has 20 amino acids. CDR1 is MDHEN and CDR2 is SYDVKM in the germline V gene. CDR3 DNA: TGTGCCAGCAGAACACCACGGACTAGCGGGAGGGCCGTAGCGAGGGATACGCAGTATTTT. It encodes CASRTPRTSGRAVARDTQYF.

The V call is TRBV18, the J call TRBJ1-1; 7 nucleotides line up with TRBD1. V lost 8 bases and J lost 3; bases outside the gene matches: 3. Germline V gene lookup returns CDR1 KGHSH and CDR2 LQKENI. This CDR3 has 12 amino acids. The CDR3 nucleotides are TGTGCCAGCCGTACAGGGGACACTGAAGCTTTCTTT. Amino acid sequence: CASRTGDTEAFF.

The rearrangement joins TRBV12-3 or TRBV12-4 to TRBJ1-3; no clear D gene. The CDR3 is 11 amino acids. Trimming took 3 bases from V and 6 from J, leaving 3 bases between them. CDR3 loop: CASSFANTIYF. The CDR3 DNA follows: TGTGCCAGCAGTTTTGCAAACACCATATATTTT.

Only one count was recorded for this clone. The CDR3 spells CASSLSEWVKDTQYF. In DNA form, the CDR3 reads TGTGCCAGCAGCTTGTCCGAGTGGGTGAAAGATACGCAGTATTTT. The rearrangement uses TRBV5-5 and TRBJ2-3; D unclear. CDR3 length equals 15 residues. The germline V gene has CDR1 SGHKS and CDR2 YYEKEE (reference sequence). V was shortened by 1 base and J by 5 bases, with 14 bases between the two germline ends. Full variable domain (remainder filled in from reference TRBV5-5 and TRBJ2-3): DAGVTQSPTHLIKTRGQQVTLRCSPISGHKSVSWYQQVLGQGPQFIFQYYEKEERGRGNFPDRFSARQFPNYSSELNVNALLLGDSALYLCASSLSEWVKDTQYFGPGTRLTVL.

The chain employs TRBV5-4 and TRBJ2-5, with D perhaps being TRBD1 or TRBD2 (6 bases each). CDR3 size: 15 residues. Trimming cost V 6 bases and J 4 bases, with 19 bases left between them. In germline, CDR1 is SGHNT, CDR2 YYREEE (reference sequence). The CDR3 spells CASTLRGGAGETQYF. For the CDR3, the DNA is TGTGCCAGCACCCTCCGAGGGGGAGCGGGAGAGACCCAGTACTTC.